The source of this TCR beta chain is a study of T cell responses to AZD1222 COVID-19 vaccine. Study results and caveats: Close to half of spike-specific TCRs reportedly recognize unmutated variant regions. Spike-specific TCR repertoires showed rising breadth and depth after two AZD1222 doses.

Profiling relied on immunoSEQ multiplex PCR, and the TCRdb table lists in-frame clones only, not all of them. The sample carries tens of thousands of clones, around 85% recorded once. V lost 1 base, J lost 15 bases, and 15 bases lay in between. CDR1 is SGHNT, CDR2 YYREEE, per germline (reference sequence). The CDR3 extends over 12 amino acids. A word on this clone: Its antigen is currently unknown.

The clonotype was recovered from an adult in good health. The sample in question was peripheral blood, obtained on day 0 of AZD1222 vaccination. The J gene is TRBJ2-3, the V gene TRBV5-4; a weak D match, TRBD1 (5 bases). The CDR3 DNA is TGTGCCAGCAGCTTGATGGCAGGGCCTACTTATTTT. Translated, it gives CASSLMAGPTYF.